These T cell receptor beta chains were read from a single sample in a study of OX40 agonist ivuxolimab in advanced cancers. The data were produced by immunoSEQ multiplex PCR, yet TCRdb's version contains in-frame clones alone and is incomplete. The data hold approximately 40,000 clones, with approximately 80% observed a single time. Sequenced material: CD4+ or CD8+ T cells sorted from blood, taken in a trial of the OX40 agonist ivuxolimab. The receptors derive from an adult with an advanced solid tumor such as melanoma, head and neck, liver or kidney cancer. CDR3s leave out the opening cysteine and the closing phenylalanine or tryptophan. Part of the rows lack a size; the others show once, few, many or a class for expanded clones.

j_gene: TRBJ1-3
len: 17
abundance: -
v_gene: TRBV18
CDR3aa: ASSPPSQYGPSSGNTIY

j_gene: TRBJ1-5
len: 10
abundance: medium-sized
v_gene: TRBV30
CDR3aa: AWSEGNQPQH

j_gene: TRBJ2-1
len: 10
abundance: -
v_gene: TRBV19
CDR3aa: ASSAHRYEQF

j_gene: TRBJ2-1
len: 11
abundance: -
v_gene: TRBV25-1
CDR3aa: ASTDGVPDEQF

j_gene: TRBJ1-3
len: 14
abundance: -
v_gene: TRBV5-6
CDR3aa: ASSLGGKSSGNTIY

j_gene: TRBJ2-1
len: 12
abundance: -
v_gene: TRBV10-3
CDR3aa: AISGVGVGNEQF

j_gene: TRBJ2-2
len: 13
abundance: -
v_gene: TRBV10-1
CDR3aa: ASSSGTANTGELF

j_gene: TRBJ2-3
len: 14
abundance: -
v_gene: TRBV5-1
CDR3aa: ASSLSGGVGTDTQY

j_gene: TRBJ2-3
len: 13
abundance: -
v_gene: TRBV19
CDR3aa: ASSTRTAFTDTQY

j_gene: TRBJ1-2
len: 12
abundance: -
v_gene: TRBV7-8
CDR3aa: ASSPQRTGRGYT

j_gene: TRBJ2-4
len: 13
abundance: -
v_gene: TRBV27
CDR3aa: ASQGWGAAKNIQY

j_gene: TRBJ2-3
len: 15
abundance: once
v_gene: TRBV4-3
CDR3aa: ASSQELVAAGIDTQY

j_gene: TRBJ2-7
len: 13
abundance: -
v_gene: TRBV9
CDR3aa: ASSVEEGLAYEQY

j_gene: TRBJ2-7
len: 14
abundance: -
v_gene: TRBV19
CDR3aa: ASRGLAGGNSYEQY

j_gene: TRBJ2-1
len: 11
abundance: -
v_gene: TRBV5-1
CDR3aa: ASSLGRHNEQF

j_gene: TRBJ1-5
len: 11
abundance: few
v_gene: TRBV6-1
CDR3aa: ASTEQGYQPQH

j_gene: TRBJ2-5
len: 12
abundance: -
v_gene: TRBV4-1
CDR3aa: ASSQEKRSQTQY

j_gene: TRBJ2-7
len: 12
abundance: once
v_gene: TRBV28
CDR3aa: ASSFSAGAREQY

j_gene: TRBJ2-1
len: 13
abundance: -
v_gene: TRBV10-3
CDR3aa: AISDGTSSYNEQF

j_gene: TRBJ2-1
len: 12
abundance: -
v_gene: TRBV28
CDR3aa: ASRPRAGINEQF

j_gene: TRBJ1-3
len: 14
abundance: -
v_gene: TRBV5-4
CDR3aa: ASSPGTASSGNTIY

j_gene: TRBJ1-5
len: 12
abundance: -
v_gene: TRBV27
CDR3aa: ASTRTGGNQPQH

j_gene: TRBJ2-1
len: 14
abundance: -
v_gene: TRBV5-1
CDR3aa: ASSLTLAVSYNEQF

j_gene: TRBJ1-5
len: 14
abundance: -
v_gene: TRBV27
CDR3aa: ASSLSRGASNQPQH

j_gene: TRBJ2-3
len: 13
abundance: few
v_gene: TRBV28
CDR3aa: ASSLPSGLTDTQY

j_gene: -
len: 12
abundance: -
v_gene: TRBV7-3
CDR3aa: ASSLGTGSYEQY

j_gene: TRBJ1-6
len: 13
abundance: -
v_gene: TRBV6-5
CDR3aa: ASRSGQGSGSPLH

j_gene: TRBJ1-2
len: 12
abundance: -
v_gene: TRBV10-1
CDR3aa: ASSESRAGYGYT

j_gene: TRBJ2-2
len: 15
abundance: -
v_gene: TRBV15
CDR3aa: ATSRDPASGKAGELF

j_gene: TRBJ2-3
len: 9
abundance: -
v_gene: TRBV20-1
CDR3aa: SAPRADTQY

j_gene: TRBJ1-2
len: 13
abundance: -
v_gene: TRBV28
CDR3aa: ASSFRDSRSYGYT

j_gene: TRBJ2-4
len: 13
abundance: once
v_gene: TRBV19
CDR3aa: ASNPGQAGALIQY

j_gene: TRBJ2-7
len: 15
abundance: -
v_gene: TRBV14
CDR3aa: ASSQVGTGTGSYEQY

j_gene: TRBJ2-6
len: 11
abundance: once
v_gene: TRBV11-2
CDR3aa: ASSLTGANVLT

j_gene: -
len: 9
abundance: -
v_gene: TRBV7-2
CDR3aa: ASSSDHEQY

j_gene: TRBJ2-1
len: 14
abundance: few
v_gene: TRBV23-1
CDR3aa: ASSQIFEGPLNEQF

j_gene: TRBJ1-4
len: 11
abundance: -
v_gene: TRBV11-2
CDR3aa: ASSLWTGEKLF

j_gene: TRBJ2-1
len: 13
abundance: -
v_gene: TRBV4-2
CDR3aa: ASSQGVSSYNEQF

j_gene: TRBJ2-2
len: 12
abundance: -
v_gene: TRBV9
CDR3aa: ASSVGGDTGELF

j_gene: TRBJ1-2
len: 11
abundance: -
v_gene: TRBV5-1
CDR3aa: ASSEQGSYGYT

j_gene: TRBJ2-3
len: 11
abundance: -
v_gene: TRBV18
CDR3aa: ASSRDYTDTQY

j_gene: TRBJ1-4
len: 13
abundance: -
v_gene: TRBV28
CDR3aa: ASSSIRGQFYGLF

j_gene: TRBJ2-1
len: 10
abundance: -
v_gene: TRBV29-1
CDR3aa: SARPPMDEQF

j_gene: TRBJ2-2
len: 13
abundance: once
v_gene: TRBV5-1
CDR3aa: ASSLLAGATGELF

j_gene: TRBJ1-2
len: 13
abundance: -
v_gene: TRBV5-4
CDR3aa: ASSPEGIYSYGYT